This is a list of T cell receptor beta chains from one sample in a study of blood T cell repertoires in COVID-19. Profiling relied on immunoSEQ multiplex PCR, and the TCRdb table lists in-frame clones only, not all of them. The sample holds about 200,000 clones, approximately 90% seen once. Material for sequencing was peripheral blood. These receptors all stem from a man in his sixties with COVID-19, enrolled during active disease. Both conserved end residues are part of each CDR3. The order of the fields is V gene, clone size, J gene, D gene, CDR3 DNA, CDR3 protein. The D gene is left open where the match is weak. Not all rows give a size; the values are once, few, many and, for expanded clones, a class.

V gene: TRBV6-2/TRBV6-3
clone size: .
J gene: TRBJ2-2
D gene: .
CDR3 DNA: TGTGCCAGCAGTTACCAGGACTACAGGAACACCGGGGAGCTGTTTTTT
CDR3 protein: CASSYQDYRNTGELFF

V gene: TRBV7-2
clone size: once
J gene: TRBJ2-1
D gene: TRBD2
CDR3 DNA: TGTGCCAGCAGCTCCGGACTAGCGGGTTACCCTAAGTTCTTC
CDR3 protein: CASSSGLAGYPKFF

V gene: TRBV3-1/TRBV3-2
clone size: .
J gene: TRBJ2-3
D gene: .
CDR3 DNA: TGTGCCAGCAGCCAAGAAAGGGGTAGGAGAACTTCCACAGATACGCAGTATTTT
CDR3 protein: CASSQERGRRTSTDTQYF

V gene: TRBV5-1
clone size: .
J gene: TRBJ2-5
D gene: TRBD2
CDR3 DNA: TGCGCCAGCAGCTTGGGCGCGGGGGGCGGGCAAGAGACCCAGTACTTC
CDR3 protein: CASSLGAGGGQETQYF

V gene: TRBV28
clone size: .
J gene: TRBJ2-3
D gene: .
CDR3 DNA: TGTGCCAGCAGGGGAGGACTGGATACGCAGTATTTT
CDR3 protein: CASRGGLDTQYF

V gene: TRBV3-1/TRBV3-2
clone size: few
J gene: TRBJ1-2
D gene: TRBD1
CDR3 DNA: TGTGCCAGCAGCCCAACAGGGGGCGCGGCTGGCTACACCTTC
CDR3 protein: CASSPTGGAAGYTF

V gene: TRBV19
clone size: few
J gene: TRBJ1-2
D gene: TRBD1
CDR3 DNA: TGTGCCAGTAGTATGGGCCGACAGGGCCAGGGTGGCTACACCTTC
CDR3 protein: CASSMGRQGQGGYTF

V gene: TRBV21-1
clone size: .
J gene: TRBJ2-7
D gene: .
CDR3 DNA: TGTGCCAGCAGCAATTCCGGGACTAGCGGTTCCTACGAGCAGTACTTC
CDR3 protein: CASSNSGTSGSYEQYF

V gene: TRBV2
clone size: .
J gene: TRBJ2-2
D gene: .
CDR3 DNA: TGTGCCAGCAGTGAAAAGCGGCGGTTCAGCGGGGAGCTGTTTTTT
CDR3 protein: CASSEKRRFSGELFF

V gene: TRBV3-1/TRBV3-2
clone size: .
J gene: TRBJ1-2
D gene: .
CDR3 DNA: TGTGCCAGCAGCCAAGAGGGCATTAATGGCTACACCTTC
CDR3 protein: CASSQEGINGYTF

V gene: TRBV2
clone size: .
J gene: TRBJ2-1
D gene: TRBD1
CDR3 DNA: TGTGCCAGCAGTGAAGCGGAGACAGGGACCAATGAGCAGTTCTTC
CDR3 protein: CASSEAETGTNEQFF

V gene: TRBV7-2
clone size: .
J gene: TRBJ2-3
D gene: TRBD2
CDR3 DNA: TGTGCCAGCAGCTCAGACCGAAGGACTAGCGGGGGGAGCACAGATACGCAGTATTTT
CDR3 protein: CASSSDRRTSGGSTDTQYF

V gene: TRBV3-1/TRBV3-2
clone size: .
J gene: TRBJ1-1
D gene: .
CDR3 DNA: TGTGCCAGCAGCCCTGGGCTGGGCACTGAAGCTTTCTTT
CDR3 protein: CASSPGLGTEAFF

V gene: TRBV4-1
clone size: .
J gene: TRBJ2-5
D gene: TRBD1
CDR3 DNA: TGCGCCAGCAGCTCACCCCGGACAGGGAATCGGGGAAAGGAGACCCAGTACTTC
CDR3 protein: CASSSPRTGNRGKETQYF

V gene: TRBV11-2
clone size: .
J gene: TRBJ1-1
D gene: .
CDR3 DNA: TGTGCCAGCAGCTGGCAACAGGGACCCTTGGGGGAAGCTTTCTTT
CDR3 protein: CASSWQQGPLGEAFF

V gene: TRBV7-9
clone size: .
J gene: TRBJ1-2
D gene: .
CDR3 DNA: TGTGCCAGCAGCTTAGTGAACTCTTCCCCTTATGGCTACACCTTC
CDR3 protein: CASSLVNSSPYGYTF

V gene: TRBV10-3
clone size: .
J gene: TRBJ2-3
D gene: TRBD1
CDR3 DNA: TGTGCCATCAGTAGGACAGGAGGCACAGATACGCAGTATTTT
CDR3 protein: CAISRTGGTDTQYF

V gene: TRBV10-3
clone size: .
J gene: TRBJ2-7
D gene: TRBD1
CDR3 DNA: TGTGCCATCAGTGGGGACAGGCCAACTACTTACGAGCAGTACTTC
CDR3 protein: CAISGDRPTTYEQYF

V gene: TRBV3-1/TRBV3-2
clone size: .
J gene: TRBJ2-3
D gene: TRBD2
CDR3 DNA: TGTGCCAGCAGCTGGACTAGCGGGGGAACGGATACGCAGTATTTT
CDR3 protein: CASSWTSGGTDTQYF

V gene: TRBV19
clone size: .
J gene: TRBJ2-2
D gene: .
CDR3 DNA: TGTGCCAGTAGTCCGACTAGCACCGGGGAGCTGTTTTTT
CDR3 protein: CASSPTSTGELFF

V gene: TRBV7-2
clone size: .
J gene: TRBJ2-4
D gene: TRBD2
CDR3 DNA: TGTGCCAGCAGCCCTACTAGCGGGAGGGCCAAAAACATTCAGTACTTC
CDR3 protein: CASSPTSGRAKNIQYF

V gene: TRBV9
clone size: .
J gene: TRBJ1-2
D gene: .
CDR3 DNA: TGTGCCAGCAGGGCGGACTATGGCTACACCTTC
CDR3 protein: CASRADYGYTF

V gene: TRBV3-1/TRBV3-2
clone size: .
J gene: TRBJ2-2
D gene: .
CDR3 DNA: TGTGCCAGCAGCCCCCGGTCAGGGTATGGGTCCGGGGAGCTGTTTTTT
CDR3 protein: CASSPRSGYGSGELFF

V gene: TRBV6-5
clone size: .
J gene: TRBJ1-5
D gene: .
CDR3 DNA: TGTGCCAGCAGCTCACTCGGCGGTCAGCCCCAGCATTTT
CDR3 protein: CASSSLGGQPQHF

V gene: TRBV6-5
clone size: .
J gene: TRBJ2-7
D gene: TRBD2
CDR3 DNA: TGTGCCAGCAGTTACTCGTTCGCGGGGGGGACCTACGAGCAGTACTTC
CDR3 protein: CASSYSFAGGTYEQYF